The TCR beta chain described here comes from a study of blood T cell repertoires in COVID-19. The CDR3 extends over 16 amino acids. The V end was cut by 4 bases, the J end by 4 bases, with 19 bases between. Germline V gene data show CDR1 as LGHDT and CDR2 as YNNKEL (reference sequence). Profiled with immunoSEQ multiplex PCR; TCRdb holds only in-frame clones, not every one. The profile shows about 190,000 clones, 78% of them singletons. The sequencing sample was made of PBMCs or T cells enriched from blood (not recorded which). This sequence was found in a woman aged 45 to 65 who had recovered from COVID-19. The V and J genes are TRBV3-1 (or the pseudogene TRBV3-2) and TRBJ1-2; a possible D gene is TRBD1 (5 bases). The DNA of the CDR3 is TGTGCCAGCAGCCCAACAGGTCCCATAAGTATCTATGGCTACACCTTC. It codes for CASSPTGPISIYGYTF.